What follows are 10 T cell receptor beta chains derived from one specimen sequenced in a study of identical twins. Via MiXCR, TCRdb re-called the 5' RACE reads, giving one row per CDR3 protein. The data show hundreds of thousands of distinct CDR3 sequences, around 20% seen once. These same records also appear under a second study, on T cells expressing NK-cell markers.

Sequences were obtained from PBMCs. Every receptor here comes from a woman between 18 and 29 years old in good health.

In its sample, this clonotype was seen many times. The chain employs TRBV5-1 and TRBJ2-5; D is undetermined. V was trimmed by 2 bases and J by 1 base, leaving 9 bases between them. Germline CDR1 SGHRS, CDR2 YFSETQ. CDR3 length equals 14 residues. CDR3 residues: CASSFSDTQETQYF. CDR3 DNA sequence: TGCGCCAGCAGCTTCAGCGACACCCAAGAGACCCAGTACTTC.

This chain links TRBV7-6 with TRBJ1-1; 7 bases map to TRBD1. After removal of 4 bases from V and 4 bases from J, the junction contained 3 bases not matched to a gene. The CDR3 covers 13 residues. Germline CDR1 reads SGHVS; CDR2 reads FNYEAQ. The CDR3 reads CASSSTGITEAFF. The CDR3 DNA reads TGTGCCAGCAGCTCGACAGGGATCACTGAAGCTTTCTTT.

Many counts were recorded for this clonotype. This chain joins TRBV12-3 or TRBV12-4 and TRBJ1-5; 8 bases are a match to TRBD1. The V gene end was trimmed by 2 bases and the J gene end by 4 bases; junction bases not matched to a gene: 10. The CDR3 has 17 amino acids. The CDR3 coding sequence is TGTGCCAGCAGTTTATCCCCGGACAGGGACCCTAATCAGCCCCAGCATTTT. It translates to CASSLSPDRDPNQPQHF.

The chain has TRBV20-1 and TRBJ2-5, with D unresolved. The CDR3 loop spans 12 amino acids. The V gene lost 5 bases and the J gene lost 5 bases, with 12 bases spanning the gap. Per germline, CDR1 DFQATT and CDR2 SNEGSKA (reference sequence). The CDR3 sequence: CSAQGSAETQYF. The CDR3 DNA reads TGCAGTGCTCAAGGGTCAGCGGAGACCCAGTACTTC.

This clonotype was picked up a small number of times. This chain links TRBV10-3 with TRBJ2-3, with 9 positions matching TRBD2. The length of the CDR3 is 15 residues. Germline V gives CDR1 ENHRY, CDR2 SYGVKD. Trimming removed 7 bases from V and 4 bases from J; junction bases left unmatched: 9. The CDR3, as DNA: TGTGCCATCACCCAAGCGGGGGGAGGTCCAGATACGCAGTATTTT. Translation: CAITQAGGGPDTQYF.

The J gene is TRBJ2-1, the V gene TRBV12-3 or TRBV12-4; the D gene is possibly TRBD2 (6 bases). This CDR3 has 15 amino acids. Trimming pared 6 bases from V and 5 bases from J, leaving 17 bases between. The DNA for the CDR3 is TGTGCCAGCAGGCAATTCGGGAGTGTCCACAATGAGCAGTTCTTC. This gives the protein CASRQFGSVHNEQFF.

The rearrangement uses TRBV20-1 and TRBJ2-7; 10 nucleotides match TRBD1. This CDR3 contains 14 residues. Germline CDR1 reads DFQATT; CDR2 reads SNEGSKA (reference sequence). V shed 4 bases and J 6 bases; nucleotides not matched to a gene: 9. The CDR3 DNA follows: TGCAGTGCTACCGCTCGGACAGGGGGTAGCGAGCAGTACTTC. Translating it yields CSATARTGGSEQYF.

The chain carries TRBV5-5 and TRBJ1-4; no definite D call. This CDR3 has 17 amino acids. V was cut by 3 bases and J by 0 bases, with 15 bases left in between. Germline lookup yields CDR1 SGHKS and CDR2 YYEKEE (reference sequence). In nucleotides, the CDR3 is TGTGCCAGCAGCTCAAAGGGTTCCCCCGCAACTAATGAAAAACTGTTTTTT. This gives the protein CASSSKGSPATNEKLFF.

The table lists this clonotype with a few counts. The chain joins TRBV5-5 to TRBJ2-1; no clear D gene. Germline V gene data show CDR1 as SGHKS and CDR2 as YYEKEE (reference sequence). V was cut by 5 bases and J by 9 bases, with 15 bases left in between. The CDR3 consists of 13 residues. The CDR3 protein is CASRGFGVAEQFF. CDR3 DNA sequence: TGTGCCAGCAGGGGGTTCGGAGTGGCTGAGCAGTTCTTC.

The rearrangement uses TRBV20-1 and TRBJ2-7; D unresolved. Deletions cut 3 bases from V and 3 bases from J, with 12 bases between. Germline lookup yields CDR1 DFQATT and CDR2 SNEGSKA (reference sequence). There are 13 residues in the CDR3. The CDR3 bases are TGCAGTGCTAGCCCCCGTGCAGGCTACGAGCAGTACTTC. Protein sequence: CSASPRAGYEQYF.